The T cell receptor beta chain described here comes from a study of T cell responses to AZD1222 COVID-19 vaccine. General study findings and limits: The study identified only five or six AZD1222 recipients as seropositive at baseline.

With regard to this clone: Its antigen is unknown.

In germline, CDR1 is SGHTA, CDR2 FQGNSA. The CDR3 is 13 amino acids. The V and J ends lost 1 base and 9 bases respectively, with 10 bases between them. Using immunoSEQ multiplex PCR, the repertoire was profiled, and TCRdb retains in-frame clones only, with some absent. The profile covers 95,000 to 100,000 clones, with roughly nine tenths appearing a single time and 1% to 1.5% taken by the ten largest. This TCR was sampled from an adult in good health. Sequenced material: peripheral blood, taken on day 0 of AZD1222 vaccination. The chain couples TRBV7-2 to TRBJ2-1; D is possibly TRBD1 (5 bases). CDR3 bases: TGTGCCAGCAGCTTAGAGGGGCTAGGTGAGCAGTTCTTC. This translates into CASSLEGLGEQFF. Full variable domain (remainder filled in from reference TRBV7-2 and TRBJ2-1): GAGVSQSPSNKVTEKGKDVELRCDPISGHTALYWYRQSLGQGLEFLIYFQGNSAPDKSGLPSDRFSAERTGGSVSTLTIQRTQQEDSAVYLCASSLEGLGEQFFGPGTRLTVL.